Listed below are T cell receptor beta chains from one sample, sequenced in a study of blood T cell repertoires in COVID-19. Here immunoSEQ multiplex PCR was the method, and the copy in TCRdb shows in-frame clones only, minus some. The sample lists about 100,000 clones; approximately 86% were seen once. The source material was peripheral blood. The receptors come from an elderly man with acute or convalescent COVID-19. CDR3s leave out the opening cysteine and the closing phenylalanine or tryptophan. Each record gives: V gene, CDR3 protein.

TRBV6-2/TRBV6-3 ASSYARTGGYGNTIY
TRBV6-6 ASRQGLYTEAF
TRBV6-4 ASSVMVRETQY
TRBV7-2 ASSGAGGKETQY
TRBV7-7 ASSSRNYRDAGYGYT
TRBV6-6 ASMGNRVGETQY
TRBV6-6 ASSPLSSGGLVPYEQY
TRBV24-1 ATSDLQNANTGELF
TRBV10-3 AISGHVSGANVLT
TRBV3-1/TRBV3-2 ASSPRRSYEQY
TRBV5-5 ASSSGQRQETQY
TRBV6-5 ASSPRQGENEKLF
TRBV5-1 ASSTGGNEQF
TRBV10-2 ASRGLAGRGTGELF
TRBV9 ASIETGYTHNSPLH
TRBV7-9 ASSLAGETDTQY
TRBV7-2 ASSRDRRNTEAF
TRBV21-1 ARPSGASSYNEQF
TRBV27 ASSSSWDSSGNTIY
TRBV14 ASSRHTSGNEQF
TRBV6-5 ASSLQGGSTEAF
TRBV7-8 ASSFLAGGEPQH
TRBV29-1 SVWQGANEKLF
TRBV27 AREDAAYEQY
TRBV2 ASSVRSPATNEKLF
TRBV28 ASSRAGPMRETQY
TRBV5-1 ASSPDRGQDQPQH
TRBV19 ASRGGLAGGYNEQF
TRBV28 ASSMRRFNEKLF
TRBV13 ASRARGADTQY
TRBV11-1 ASSLGQGADNEQF
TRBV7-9 ASSFTLAGANTGELF
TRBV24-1 ATSDAGLAGAEQY
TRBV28 ASSSPRSDEQY
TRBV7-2 ASSPQRDTGELF
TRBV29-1 SVRTGETYNSPLH
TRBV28 ASSQALESQY
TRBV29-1 SVEAGQLNTEAF
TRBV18 ASSPPSTNSETQY
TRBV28 AGTSGRAGDTQY
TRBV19 ASSIGGRNGPQETQY
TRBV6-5 ASRSTGLPYEQY
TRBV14 ASSQLEYREGRKQY
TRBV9 ASSVEAGGTYEQY
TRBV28 ASSFGGRRNEQF
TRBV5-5 ASSLSILTGGYEQY
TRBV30 AWSGTSGIVDEQF
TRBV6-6 ASSWGQGGQPQH
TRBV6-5 ASSTPLTVNTEAF
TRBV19 ASSVETGPTYEQY
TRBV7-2 ASSVSGVKTQY
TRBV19 ASYSPVKPGELF
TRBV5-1 ASQQGAREEETQY